This T cell receptor beta chain appears in the sequencing data of a study of T cells after yellow fever vaccination. Overall study findings and caveats: CD4 and CD8 compartments shared a small share of clonotypes. Though weaker, the secondary response peaked faster, on day 5 versus 15.

TCRdb ran MiXCR on the 5' RACE reads and lists one entry per CDR3 protein. The table lists just under 600,000 distinct CDR3 sequences, approximately 13% of them singletons, with roughly 13% in the top ten. Remarks on this clonotype: The antigen is not known.

The CDR3 loop spans 13 amino acids. Germline V lookup: CDR1 MNHNS, CDR2 SASEGT. The V end lost 6 bases, the J end lost 3 bases, and 10 bases lay between the germline ends. V gene TRBV6-1 combines with J gene TRBJ2-3; possible D gene TRBD1, 6 bases. The source is a man aged 25 to 40 who received the YFV17D yellow fever vaccine. The sample in question was PBMCs, obtained on the day of the yellow fever booster vaccination. The CDR3 is CASRKGQTDTQYF. In DNA, the CDR3 is TGTGCCAGCAGGAAGGGACAAACAGATACGCAGTATTTT.